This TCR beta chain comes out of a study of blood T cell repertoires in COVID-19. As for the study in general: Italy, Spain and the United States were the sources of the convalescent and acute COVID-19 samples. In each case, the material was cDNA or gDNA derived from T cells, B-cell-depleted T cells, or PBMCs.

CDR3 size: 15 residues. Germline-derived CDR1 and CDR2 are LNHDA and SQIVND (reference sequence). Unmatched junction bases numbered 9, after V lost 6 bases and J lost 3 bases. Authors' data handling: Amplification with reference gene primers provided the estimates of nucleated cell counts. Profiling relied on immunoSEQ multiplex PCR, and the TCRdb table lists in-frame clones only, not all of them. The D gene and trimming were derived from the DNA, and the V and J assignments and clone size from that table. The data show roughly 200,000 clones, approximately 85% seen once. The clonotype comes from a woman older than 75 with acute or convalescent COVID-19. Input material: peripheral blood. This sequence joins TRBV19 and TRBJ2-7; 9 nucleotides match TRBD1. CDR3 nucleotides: TGTGCCAGTAGCCCCGGGACAGGGATATTCTACGAGCAGTACTTC. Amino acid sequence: CASSPGTGIFYEQYF.